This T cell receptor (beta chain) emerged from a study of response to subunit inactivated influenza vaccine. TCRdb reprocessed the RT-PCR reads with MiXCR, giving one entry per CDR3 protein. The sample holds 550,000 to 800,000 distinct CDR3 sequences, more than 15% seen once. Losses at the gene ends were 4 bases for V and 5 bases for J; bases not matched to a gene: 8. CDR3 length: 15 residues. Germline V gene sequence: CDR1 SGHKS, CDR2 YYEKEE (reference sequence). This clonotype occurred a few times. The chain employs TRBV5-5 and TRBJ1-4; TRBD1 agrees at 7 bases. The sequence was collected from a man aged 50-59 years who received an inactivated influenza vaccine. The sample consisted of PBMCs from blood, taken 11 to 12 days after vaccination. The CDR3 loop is CASSKPGQKNEKLFF. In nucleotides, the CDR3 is TGTGCCAGCAGCAAACCGGGACAGAAGAATGAAAAACTGTTTTTT.